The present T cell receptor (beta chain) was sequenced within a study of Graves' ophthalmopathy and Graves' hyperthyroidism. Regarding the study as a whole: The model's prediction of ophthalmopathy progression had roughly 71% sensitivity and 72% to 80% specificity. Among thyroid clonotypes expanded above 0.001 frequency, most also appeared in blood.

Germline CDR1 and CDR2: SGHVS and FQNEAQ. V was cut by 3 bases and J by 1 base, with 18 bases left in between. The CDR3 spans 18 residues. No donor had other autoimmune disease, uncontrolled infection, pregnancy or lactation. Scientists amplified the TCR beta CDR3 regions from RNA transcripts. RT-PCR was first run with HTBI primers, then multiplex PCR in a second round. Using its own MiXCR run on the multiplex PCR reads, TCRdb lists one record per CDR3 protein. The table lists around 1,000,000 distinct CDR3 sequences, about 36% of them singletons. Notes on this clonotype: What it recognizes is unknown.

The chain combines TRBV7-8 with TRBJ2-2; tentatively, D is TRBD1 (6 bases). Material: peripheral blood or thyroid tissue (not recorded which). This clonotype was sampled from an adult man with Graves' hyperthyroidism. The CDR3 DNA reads TGTGCCAGCAGCTTCCCTGCTAGAAAGACAGGGAACACCGGGGAGCTGTTTTTT. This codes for CASSFPARKTGNTGELFF.